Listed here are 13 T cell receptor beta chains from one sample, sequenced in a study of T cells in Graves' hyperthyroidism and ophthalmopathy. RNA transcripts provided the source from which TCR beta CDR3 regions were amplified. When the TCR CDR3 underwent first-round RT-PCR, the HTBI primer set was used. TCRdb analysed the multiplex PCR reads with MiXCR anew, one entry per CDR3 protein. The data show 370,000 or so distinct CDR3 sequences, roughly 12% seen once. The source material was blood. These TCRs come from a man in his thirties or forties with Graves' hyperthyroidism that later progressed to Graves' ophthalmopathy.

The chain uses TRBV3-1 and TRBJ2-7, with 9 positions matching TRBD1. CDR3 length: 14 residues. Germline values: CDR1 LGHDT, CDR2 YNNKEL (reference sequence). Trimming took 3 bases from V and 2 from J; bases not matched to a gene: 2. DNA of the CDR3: TGTGCCAGCAGCCAGGGGACAGGGACCTACGAGCAGTACTTC. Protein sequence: CASSQGTGTYEQYF.

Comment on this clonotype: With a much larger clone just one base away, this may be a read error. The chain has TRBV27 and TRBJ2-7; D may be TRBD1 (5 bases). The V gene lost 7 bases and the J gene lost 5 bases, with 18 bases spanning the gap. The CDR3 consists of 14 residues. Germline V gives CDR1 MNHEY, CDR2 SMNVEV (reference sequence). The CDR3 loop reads CASINRIQVDEQYF. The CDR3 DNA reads TGTGCCAGCATTAACAGGATCCAGGTCGACGAGCAGTACTTC.

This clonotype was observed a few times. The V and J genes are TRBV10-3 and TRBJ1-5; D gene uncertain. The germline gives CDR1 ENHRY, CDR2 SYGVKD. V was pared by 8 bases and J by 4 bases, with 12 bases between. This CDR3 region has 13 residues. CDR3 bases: TGTGCCATCGGTGTCGGAGGGAATCAGCCCCAGCATTTT. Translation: CAIGVGGNQPQHF.

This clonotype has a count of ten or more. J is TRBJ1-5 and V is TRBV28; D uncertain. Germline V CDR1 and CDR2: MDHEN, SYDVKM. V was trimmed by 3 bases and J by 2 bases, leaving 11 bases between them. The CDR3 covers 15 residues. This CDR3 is CASSFSSTGNQPQHF. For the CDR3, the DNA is TGTGCCAGCAGTTTTTCCTCGACGGGCAATCAGCCCCAGCATTTT.

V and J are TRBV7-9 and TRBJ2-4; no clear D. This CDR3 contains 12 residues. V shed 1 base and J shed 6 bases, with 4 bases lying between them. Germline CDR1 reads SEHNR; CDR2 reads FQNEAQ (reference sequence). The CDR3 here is CASSLVGNIQYF. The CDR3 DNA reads TGTGCCAGCAGCTTAGTTGGAAACATTCAGTACTTC.

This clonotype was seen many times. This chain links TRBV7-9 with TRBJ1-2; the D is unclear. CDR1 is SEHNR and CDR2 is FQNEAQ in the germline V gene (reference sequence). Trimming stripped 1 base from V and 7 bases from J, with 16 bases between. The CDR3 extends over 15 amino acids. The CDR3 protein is CASSLVPAGPGGYTF. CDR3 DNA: TGTGCCAGCAGCTTAGTACCGGCAGGCCCCGGTGGCTACACCTTC.

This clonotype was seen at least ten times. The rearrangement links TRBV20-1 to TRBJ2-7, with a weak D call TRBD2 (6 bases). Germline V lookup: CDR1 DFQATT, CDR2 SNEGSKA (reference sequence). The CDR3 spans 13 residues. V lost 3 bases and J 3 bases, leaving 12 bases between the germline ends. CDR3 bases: TGCAGTGCTAGTGGGGGGACTGACTACGAGCAGTACTTC. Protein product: CSASGGTDYEQYF.

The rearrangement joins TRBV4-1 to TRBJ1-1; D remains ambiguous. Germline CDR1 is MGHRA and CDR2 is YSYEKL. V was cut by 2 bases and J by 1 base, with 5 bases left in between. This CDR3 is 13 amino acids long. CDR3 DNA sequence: TGCGCCAGCAGCCAAAGCACGAACACTGAAGCTTTCTTT. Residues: CASSQSTNTEAFF.

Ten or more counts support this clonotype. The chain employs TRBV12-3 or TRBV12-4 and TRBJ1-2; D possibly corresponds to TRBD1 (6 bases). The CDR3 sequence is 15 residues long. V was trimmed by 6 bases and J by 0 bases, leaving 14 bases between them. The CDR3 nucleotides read TGTGCCAGCAGGGGGGTGACAGGTTCTAACTATGGCTACACCTTC. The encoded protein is CASRGVTGSNYGYTF.

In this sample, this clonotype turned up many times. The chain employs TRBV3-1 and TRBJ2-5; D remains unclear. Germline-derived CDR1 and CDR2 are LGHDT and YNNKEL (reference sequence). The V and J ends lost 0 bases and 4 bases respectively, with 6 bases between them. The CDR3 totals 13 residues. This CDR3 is CASSQEPRETQYF. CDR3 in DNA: TGTGCCAGCAGCCAAGAGCCCAGAGAGACCCAGTACTTC.

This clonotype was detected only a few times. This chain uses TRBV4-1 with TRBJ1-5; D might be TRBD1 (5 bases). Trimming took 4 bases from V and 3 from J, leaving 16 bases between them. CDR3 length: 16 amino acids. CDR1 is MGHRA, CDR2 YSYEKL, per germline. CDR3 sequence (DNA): TGCGCCAGCAGCCTCCCCCCGGGACGGACCAATCAGCCCCAGCATTTT. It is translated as CASSLPPGRTNQPQHF.

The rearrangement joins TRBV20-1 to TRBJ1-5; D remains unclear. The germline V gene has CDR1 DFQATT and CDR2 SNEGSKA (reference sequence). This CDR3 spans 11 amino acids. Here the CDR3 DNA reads TGCAGAAACTGGTACAATCAGCCCCAGCATTTT. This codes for CRNWYNQPQHF.

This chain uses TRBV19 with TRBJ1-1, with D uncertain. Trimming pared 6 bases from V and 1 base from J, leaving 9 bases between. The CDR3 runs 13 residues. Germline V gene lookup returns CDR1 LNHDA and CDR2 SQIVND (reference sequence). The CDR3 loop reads CASSPVPNTEAFF. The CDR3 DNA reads TGTGCCAGTAGCCCTGTTCCGAACACTGAAGCTTTCTTT. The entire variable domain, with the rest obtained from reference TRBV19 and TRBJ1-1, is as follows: DGGITQSPKYLFRKEGQNVTLSCEQNLNHDAMYWYRQDPGQGLRLIYYSQIVNDFQKGDIAEGYSVSREKKESFPLTVTSAQKNPTAFYLCASSPVPNTEAFFGQGTRLTVV.